This T cell receptor beta chain appears in the sequencing data of a study of blood T cells in healthy people across ages. The study, taken as a whole, reports: It was held that diversity estimates obtained from one million T cells represented underestimates. Older individuals had lower TCR beta diversity per million T cells (the decline was roughly linear).

A second PCR of about 6 to 12 cycles used a sample-barcoded 5' primer and a J-beta primer mix. Every sample produced at least 2.5 million CDR3-containing paired-end reads. Each CDR3 protein is one row after TCRdb ran MiXCR on the 5' RACE reads. The repertoire holds roughly 1,000,000 distinct CDR3 sequences, with 20% to 25% as singletons. This clonotype was seen a few times. Its target is not known. The CDR3 loop spans 16 amino acids. The same data also went into a second study, on T cells of mothers and their children. That source reports: Relative to unrelated pairs, biologically related mother-child dyads exhibited marginally greater, non-significant overlap.

This chain uses TRBV21-1 with TRBJ1-1; the table's D call, TRBD1, has no DNA check behind it. TRBV21-1 has pseudogene status. Material for sequencing was blood. This TCR was recovered from a girl under 10 years old in good health. CDR3 DNA: TGTGCCAGCAGCAAAGATTGGGTAGGGTGCGTCACTGAAGCTTTCTTT. It yields the protein CASSKDWVGCVTEAFF.